Listed below are T cell receptor beta chains from one sample, sequenced in a study of untreated major depressive disorder. Sequencing used immunoSEQ multiplex PCR; TCRdb keeps in-frame clones, though not all of them. The sample holds approximately 20,000 clones, about 85% seen once. The sequenced material came from CD4+ T cells from PBMCs. The receptors come from a woman in her twenties or thirties in good health. The CDR3 runs from the conserved cysteine through the conserved F or W. A D gene is named only where the DNA matches it firmly. Some rows mark clone size as missing; the rest say once, few, many or name a class of expanded clone.

clone_size,j_call,v_call,d_call,cdr3_nt,cdr3_aa
once,TRBJ2-7,TRBV14,NA,TGTGCCAGCAGCCAATCTTCTCTACGAGAGCAGTACTTC,CASSQSSLREQYF
NA,TRBJ2-7,TRBV6-1,NA,TGTGCCAGCAGTGAAGCGATACAGGGTGAGGTGCGCCCTGTCGAGCAGTACTTC,CASSEAIQGEVRPVEQYF
once,TRBJ2-2,TRBV19,TRBD2,TGTGCCAGTAGTAAGGGACTAGCGGGAGCCGGGGAGCTGTTTTTT,CASSKGLAGAGELFF
NA,TRBJ1-2,TRBV7-9,NA,TGTGCCAGCAGCTTACCGCCCCACCTTAACTATGGCTACACCTTC,CASSLPPHLNYGYTF
NA,TRBJ2-6,TRBV7-3,NA,TGTGCCAGCAGCTTAACAGGCCACTCTGGGGCCAACGTCCTGACTTTC,CASSLTGHSGANVLTF
NA,TRBJ1-4,TRBV2,NA,TGTGCCAGCAGGGCTACCGGGACGGAGGGGGAAAAACTGTTTTTT,CASRATGTEGEKLFF
once,TRBJ2-7,TRBV5-6,NA,TGTGCCAGCAGCTTGTTACAGGTCGGACACGAGCAGTACTTC,CASSLLQVGHEQYF
once,TRBJ2-2,TRBV7-9,NA,TGTGCCAGCAGCCCGGGACTGTCAGACACCGGGGAGCTGTTTTTT,CASSPGLSDTGELFF
few,TRBJ2-5,TRBV18,NA,TGTGCCAGCTCACCTAGACTAGAAGAGACCCAGTACTTC,CASSPRLEETQYF
once,TRBJ2-3,TRBV5-1,NA,TGCGCCAGCAGCTTGGACAGGGACCTCACAGATACGCAGTATTTT,CASSLDRDLTDTQYF
NA,TRBJ1-3,TRBV6-6,NA,TGTGCCAGCAGTACCGGGACAAATGGAAACACCATATATTTT,CASSTGTNGNTIYF
NA,TRBJ2-5,TRBV5-8,TRBD2,TGTGCCAGCAGCTTGGAGGACGGGACTAGCGCTAACTTC,CASSLEDGTSANF
NA,TRBJ2-1,TRBV29-1,NA,TGCAGCGTTGTTAGGGATTTACGGGCCTCCTACAATGAGCAGTTCTTC,CSVVRDLRASYNEQFF
NA,TRBJ2-3,TRBV10-3,NA,TGTGCCATCAGGCTCGGCGCTAGCACAGATACGCAGTATTTT,CAIRLGASTDTQYF
few,TRBJ2-7,TRBV7-2,NA,TGTGCCAGCAGCTTAGTGGTGGGCAGAGGGAAGTACTTC,CASSLVVGRGKYF
NA,TRBJ2-7,TRBV18,TRBD2,TGTGCCAGCTCACCACCCCGCCGGGCGGGAGAGGACGAGCAGTACTTC,CASSPPRRAGEDEQYF
NA,TRBJ2-7,TRBV2,NA,TGTGCCAGCCGGTTTGCAGGGAAAGGCTCCTACGAGCAGTACTTC,CASRFAGKGSYEQYF
once,TRBJ2-7,TRBV5-6,NA,TGTGCCAGCAGCTGGAGAGCACCGGGACAACGCTACGAGCAGTACTTC,CASSWRAPGQRYEQYF
NA,TRBJ2-5,TRBV27,NA,TGTGCCAGCAGTTTATCGGGCAGGGACCAAGAGACCCAGTACTTC,CASSLSGRDQETQYF
once,TRBJ1-4,TRBV15,NA,TGTGCCACCAGCAAGTCGAGTCGGACAACTAATGAAAAACTGTTTTTT,CATSKSSRTTNEKLFF
NA,TRBJ2-2,TRBV4-2,TRBD2,TGTGCCAGCAGCACCCATGCACTAGCGGGAGAGGTCGGGGAGCTGTTTTTT,CASSTHALAGEVGELFF
NA,TRBJ2-7,TRBV5-6,NA,TGTGCCAGCAGCGGAAGCTCCTACGAGCAGTACTTC,CASSGSSYEQYF
NA,TRBJ1-3,TRBV28,NA,TGTGCCAGCAGTACGCCGCACGGAAACACCATATATTTT,CASSTPHGNTIYF
NA,TRBJ2-1,TRBV29-1,NA,TGCAGCGTTGAAGATTACACCAGCTCCTACAATGAGCAGTTCTTC,CSVEDYTSSYNEQFF
few,TRBJ2-5,TRBV6-6,NA,TGTGCCAGCGCCTACGGGAAAGAGACCCAGTACTTC,CASAYGKETQYF
NA,TRBJ2-7,TRBV19,NA,TGTGCCAGTAGTCCTTCCCATAGCTCCTACGAGCAGTACTTC,CASSPSHSSYEQYF
NA,TRBJ2-3,TRBV7-9,NA,TGTGCCAGCAGCTTAAGGAATGAGAAGGGAAGGACAGATACGCAGTATTTT,CASSLRNEKGRTDTQYF
NA,TRBJ1-4,TRBV5-6,NA,TGTGCCACCACAGCTAATGCAGAAAAACTGTTTTTT,CATTANAEKLFF
NA,TRBJ1-3,TRBV28,NA,TGTGCCAGCAGTTTGGAGGCCCTTGGAAACACCATATATTTT,CASSLEALGNTIYF
NA,TRBJ2-5,TRBV28,TRBD1,TGTGCCAGCAGACGAACCCCGGGACAGGAAGAGACCCAGTACTTC,CASRRTPGQEETQYF
once,TRBJ1-4,TRBV4-1,TRBD1,TGCGCCAGCAGCCAAGACCGAGATACAGGGGGCGTGGAAAAACTGTTTTTT,CASSQDRDTGGVEKLFF
NA,TRBJ1-5,TRBV2,NA,TGTGCCAGCAGCGGCGACTGGGGTGGCAATCAGCCCCAGCATTTT,CASSGDWGGNQPQHF
NA,TRBJ1-2,TRBV7-9,NA,TGTGCCAGCAGCTTAGGACAGCTCTATGGCTACACCTTC,CASSLGQLYGYTF
NA,TRBJ2-1,TRBV30,NA,TGTGCCTGGGAGCTCCTCGGAGGGCGTAATGAGCAGTTCTTC,CAWELLGGRNEQFF
NA,TRBJ2-1,TRBV11-2,TRBD2,TGTGCCAGCAGCCCCTTGGCTAGCGGAAGCTCCTACAATGAGCAGTTCTTC,CASSPLASGSSYNEQFF
once,TRBJ1-1,TRBV7-8,NA,TGTGCCAGCAGCCGACAAGAGCTGAACACTGAAGCTTTCTTT,CASSRQELNTEAFF
few,TRBJ2-3,TRBV11-1,NA,TGTGCCAGCAGCTTAGGCTCAGATACGCAGTATTTT,CASSLGSDTQYF
NA,TRBJ1-5,TRBV7-3,NA,TGTGCCAGCAGCCTCGGGACACAGGATCAGCCCCAGCATTTT,CASSLGTQDQPQHF
NA,TRBJ1-4,TRBV5-6,TRBD1,TGTGCCAGCAGGGTGACAGGGGCTAATGAAAAACTGTTTTTT,CASRVTGANEKLFF
once,TRBJ1-5,TRBV28,TRBD1,TGTGCCAGCAGTATAGGACAGGGGCATCAGCCCCAGCATTTT,CASSIGQGHQPQHF
NA,TRBJ2-5,TRBV5-4,NA,TGTGCCAGCAGCTTGGTATCTCTTGGTGGGACCCAGTACTTC,CASSLVSLGGTQYF
NA,TRBJ2-3,TRBV7-2,NA,TGTGCCAGCAGACTAGTCGGCACAGATACGCAGTATTTT,CASRLVGTDTQYF